This T cell receptor (beta chain) emerged from a study of memory CD4+ T cells and cytomegalovirus serostatus (dated by TCRdb to about 2019). About the study as a whole: The cohort included approximately 35 healthy adults from Belgium, of whom 9 were CMV seropositive and about 25 were CMV seronegative. CD4+ memory TCRbeta repertoires of a Belgian cohort with known cytomegalovirus serostatus were sequenced in order to replicate a published TCR-based CMV serostatus classifier.

Beyond this particular receptor, the publication reports: For predicting CMV serostatus, the median bootstrapped AUC was approximately 0.95 using the original framework and 0.9 to 0.92 using a US-trained random forest. Of 150 to 200 previously reported CMV-associated TCRbeta sequences, some 73 appeared in the CD4+ memory repertoires, each in one to five individuals. Only CD4+CD45RO+ memory cells were sequenced, in contrast to the original study, which included naive and memory CD4+ and CD8+ populations. Results were interpreted as suggesting that the CMV-associated TCR signature is largely present in the CD4+ memory repertoire. On the Belgian cohort, the classifier built on the original framework reached a median bootstrapped AUC of nearly 0.96, with a 95% CI of 0.76-1.00.

Single viable CD3+CD4+CD8-CD45RO+ cells were sorted as memory CD4+ T cells on a FACSAria II. CMV serostatus was assessed using a Roche Elecsys assay, by which serum IgG against CMV pp150, pp28, p38 and p52 was detected. After thawing, total CD4+ T cells were enriched by positive selection with CD4 magnetic microbeads. The samples came from a different study that was designed specifically to examine the CD4+ T cell memory repertoire. Peripheral blood mononuclear cells were isolated and cryopreserved according to standard operating procedures, and serum was stored at -80 degrees C. The staining used CD3-PerCP (BW264/56), CD4-APC (RPA-T4), CD45RO-PE (UCHT1) and CD8-Pacific Orange (3B5) antibodies, and Sytox blue was used to exclude non-viable cells. CDR1 and CDR2, looked up from the germline V gene, are SGHTA and FQGNSA. The CDR3 covers 13 residues, taking in both the cysteine and the phenylalanine. Only the CDR3 portion is preserved as DNA: 39 bases, with reading frame beginning at the first base. V is cut by 1 base and J by 12 bases, and the space between the germline ends is 15 bases.

Genomic DNA was extracted from sorted cells with the Quick-DNA Microprep Kit. Amplification of TCRbeta DNA was done with the immunoSEQ hsTCRbeta kit, following the protocol from the manufacturer. An Illumina MiSeq instrument was used to sequence the TCRbeta libraries. Under the source paper's analysis protocol: After out-of-frame sequences were removed, 2 million to 2.5 million distinct TCRbeta sequences remained, averaging roughly 67,000 per individual. Each individual was scored by the count of 164 previously reported CMV-associated TCRbeta sequences and the total productive distinct TCRbeta count. A beta-binomial model was reimplemented in Python, and random forests from scikit-learn, run with default parameters, were trained on data from the US cohort. Classifier performance on the Belgian cohort was summarized as median AUC with percentile confidence intervals over 10,000 bootstrap iterations. This is the immuneACCESS table as TCRdb keeps it, with only in-frame sequences that have V and J called. A part of the clones is gone; compared with another copy, unresolved V genes explain less than half, and the rest is unexplained. The DNA gave D and trimming, while V, J and clone size come from that table. For this sample there are 70,000 or so clones; roughly three quarters appear just once. In total, the top ten clones hold 2.5% to 3% of the sample.

As to this clone: Its cognate antigen has yet to be identified. No quality values exist for individual bases; no much larger clone is one base distant.

Sequencing was carried out using memory CD4+ T cells from blood. The rearranged segments are TRBV7-2 and TRBJ1-1; tentative D gene TRBD1, with 5 bases matching. This clonotype was obtained from an adult in good health and CMV-seropositive. CDR3 sequence: CASSLDPGLNPFF. In nucleotides, the sequence is TGTGCCAGCAGCTTAGATCCGGGACTTAATCCTTTCTTT.